This T cell receptor (beta chain) emerged from a study of tumor-infiltrating lymphocytes in localized non-small cell lung cancer. This clone is categorized as medium-sized. CDR1 and CDR2 (germline): SGHVS, FNYEAQ. Trimming took 2 bases from V and 5 from J, leaving 12 bases between them. This CDR3 is 14 amino acids long. The protocol was immunoSEQ multiplex PCR, while the TCRdb copy is restricted to in-frame clones and leaves out a portion. Of about 10,000 clones in the sample, 60% are singletons; the top ten hold 11%. The origin of this receptor is a human donor with non-small cell lung cancer. The J gene is TRBJ1-2, the V gene TRBV7-6, with a tentative D call TRBD1 (6 bases). Material: uninvolved lung tissue not adjacent to the tumor. CDR3 protein: CASSLRAGDYGYTF. As DNA, the CDR3 is TGTGCCAGCAGCTTAAGGGCAGGGGATTATGGCTACACCTTC.